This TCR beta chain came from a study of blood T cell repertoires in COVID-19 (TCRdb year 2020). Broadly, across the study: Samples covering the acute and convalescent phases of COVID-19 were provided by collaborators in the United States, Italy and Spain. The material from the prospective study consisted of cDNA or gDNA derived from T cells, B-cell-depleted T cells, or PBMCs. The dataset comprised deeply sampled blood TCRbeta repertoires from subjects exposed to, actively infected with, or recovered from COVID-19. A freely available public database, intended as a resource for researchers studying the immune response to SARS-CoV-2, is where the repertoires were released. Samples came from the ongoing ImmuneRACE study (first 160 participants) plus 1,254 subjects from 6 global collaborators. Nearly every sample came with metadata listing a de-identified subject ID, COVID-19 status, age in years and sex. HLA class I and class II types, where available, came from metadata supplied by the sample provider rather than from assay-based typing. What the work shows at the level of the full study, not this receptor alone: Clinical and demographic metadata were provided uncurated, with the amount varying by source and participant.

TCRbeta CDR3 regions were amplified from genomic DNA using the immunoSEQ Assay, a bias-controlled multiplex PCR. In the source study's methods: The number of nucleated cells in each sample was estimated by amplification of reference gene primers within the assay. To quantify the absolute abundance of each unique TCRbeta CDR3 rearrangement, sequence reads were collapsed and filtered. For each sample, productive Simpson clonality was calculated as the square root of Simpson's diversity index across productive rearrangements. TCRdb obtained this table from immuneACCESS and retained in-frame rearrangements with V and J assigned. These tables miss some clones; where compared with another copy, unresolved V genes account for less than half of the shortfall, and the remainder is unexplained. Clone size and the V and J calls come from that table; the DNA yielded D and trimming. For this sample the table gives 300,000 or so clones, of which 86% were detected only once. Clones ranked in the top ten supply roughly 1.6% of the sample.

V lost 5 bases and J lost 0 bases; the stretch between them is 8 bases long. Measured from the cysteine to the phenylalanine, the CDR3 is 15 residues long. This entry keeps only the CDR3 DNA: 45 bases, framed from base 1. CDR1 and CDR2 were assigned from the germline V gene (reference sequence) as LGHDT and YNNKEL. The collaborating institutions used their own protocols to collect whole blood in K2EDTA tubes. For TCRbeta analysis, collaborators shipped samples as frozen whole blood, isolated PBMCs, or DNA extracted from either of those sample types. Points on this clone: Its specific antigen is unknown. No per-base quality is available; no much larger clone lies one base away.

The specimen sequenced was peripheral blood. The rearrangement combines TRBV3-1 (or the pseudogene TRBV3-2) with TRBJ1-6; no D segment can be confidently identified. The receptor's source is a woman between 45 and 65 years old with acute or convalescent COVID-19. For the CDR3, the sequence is CASSEQSSYNSPLHF. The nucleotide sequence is TGTGCCAGCAGCGAACAGAGCTCCTATAATTCACCCCTCCACTTT.